This is a list of T cell receptor beta chains from one sample in a study of T cell responses to AZD1222 COVID-19 vaccine. Here immunoSEQ multiplex PCR was the method, and the copy in TCRdb shows in-frame clones only, minus some. The profile shows about 21,000 clones, roughly 80% of them singletons. This material consisted of peripheral blood, taken 28 days after the second AZD1222 dose. All receptors come from an adult who received the AZD1222 COVID-19 vaccine. The CDR3 runs from the conserved cysteine through the conserved F or W. The D gene is left open where the match is weak. Clone size is not always given. Where it is, it says once, few, many or a class for expanded clones.

>TRBJ2-1|TRBV21-1|NA|NA
CASSKVGLAGDSNEQFF
TGTGCCAGCAGCAAAGTGGGACTAGCGGGAGACAGTAATGAGCAGTTCTTC
>TRBJ2-7|TRBV28|NA|once
CASSLTGTADHEQYF
TGTGCCAGCAGTTTGACCGGGACCGCAGACCACGAGCAGTACTTC
>TRBJ2-5|TRBV11-3|TRBD1|NA
CASRPTGTAQETQYF
TGTGCCAGCAGACCTACCGGGACAGCCCAAGAGACCCAGTACTTC
>TRBJ2-2|TRBV30|NA|NA
CAWRPDSSNTGELFF
TGTGCCTGGAGACCGGATAGCAGCAACACCGGGGAGCTGTTTTTT
>TRBJ2-7|TRBV5-4|TRBD2|NA
CASSRPGTSGRAYEQYF
TGTGCCAGCAGCCGTCCCGGGACTAGCGGGAGGGCCTACGAGCAGTACTTC
>TRBJ2-7|TRBV12-3/TRBV12-4|TRBD2|NA
CASTTGGSREQYF
TGTGCCAGCACCACGGGGGGGTCCCGCGAGCAGTACTTC
>TRBJ2-7|TRBV6-5|NA|NA
CASSYSREFGYEQYF
TGTGCCAGCAGTTACTCCCGGGAGTTCGGCTACGAGCAGTACTTC
>TRBJ2-1|TRBV24-1|NA|NA
CATSDYYYNEQFF
TGTGCCACCAGTGATTACTACTACAATGAGCAGTTCTTC
>TRBJ2-2|TRBV29-1|NA|NA
CSVEVTANTGELFF
TGCAGCGTTGAAGTTACCGCGAACACCGGGGAGCTGTTTTTT
>TRBJ2-2|TRBV6-4|NA|NA
CASSGGSDGTGELFF
TGTGCCAGCAGTGGAGGGAGTGATGGGACCGGGGAGCTGTTTTTT
>TRBJ2-7|TRBV7-9|TRBD2|NA
CASSLTLTSERGAYEQYF
TGTGCCAGCAGCTTAACACTCACGTCCGAGCGGGGGGCCTACGAGCAGTACTTC
>TRBJ1-2|TRBV2|NA|NA
CASSDEGDYGYTF
TGTGCCAGCAGTGATGAGGGGGACTATGGCTACACCTTC
>TRBJ2-5|TRBV6-1|NA|NA
CASSESGGPKTQYF
TGTGCCAGCAGTGAATCGGGTGGGCCAAAGACCCAGTACTTC
>TRBJ2-3|TRBV11-2|TRBD2|NA
CASSSETSGSGTDTQYF
TGTGCCAGCAGCTCAGAGACTAGCGGGAGCGGAACAGATACGCAGTATTTT
>TRBJ1-2|TRBV15|TRBD1|NA
CATSFPRGRGTNYGYTF
TGTGCCACCAGCTTCCCACGGGGCAGGGGGACGAACTATGGCTACACCTTC
>TRBJ2-3|TRBV12-3/TRBV12-4|TRBD2|NA
CASSPGLAKTQYF
TGTGCCAGCAGTCCGGGACTAGCGAAGACGCAGTATTTT
>TRBJ1-5|TRBV7-2|NA|NA
CASSLALGVVHQPQHF
TGTGCCAGCAGCTTAGCGCTGGGAGTAGTACATCAGCCCCAGCATTTT
>TRBJ2-7|TRBV6-5|TRBD2|once
CASSREREDEQYF
TGTGCCAGCAGTCGCGAGCGGGAGGACGAGCAGTACTTC
>TRBJ2-1|TRBV28|TRBD2|NA
CASSLRLAGEQFF
TGTGCCAGCAGTCTTAGACTAGCGGGAGAGCAGTTCTTC
>TRBJ2-3|TRBV5-4|NA|once
CASSRGAEGTNTDTQYF
TGTGCCAGCAGCCGGGGTGCCGAGGGAACTAACACAGATACGCAGTATTTT
>TRBJ2-7|TRBV5-6|NA|NA
CASSLGVAYEQYF
TGTGCCAGCAGCTTGGGAGTAGCCTACGAGCAGTACTTC
>TRBJ1-5|TRBV19|NA|NA
CAGGTIHQPQHF
TGTGCCGGGGGGACCATCCATCAGCCCCAGCATTTT
>TRBJ1-1|TRBV10-3|NA|few
CASEGGTEAFF
TGTGCCAGCGAGGGAGGGACTGAAGCTTTCTTT
>TRBJ2-3|TRBV28|NA|NA
CASSLLGTDTQYF
TGTGCCAGCAGTTTACTCGGCACAGATACGCAGTATTTT
>TRBJ2-6|TRBV5-8|NA|NA
CASRLDIPSSGANVLTF
TGTGCCAGCAGATTGGACATCCCCAGCTCTGGGGCCAACGTCCTGACTTTC
>TRBJ2-2|TRBV6-5|TRBD1|NA
CASSLTGEGELFF
TGTGCCAGCAGCCTTACAGGGGAGGGGGAGCTGTTTTTT
>TRBJ2-5|TRBV28|TRBD2|NA
CASSLRGRRRGGETQYF
TGTGCCAGCAGTTTGCGCGGGAGGAGAAGAGGAGGAGAGACCCAGTACTTC
>TRBJ2-7|TRBV5-1|NA|NA
CASSLAADTEAETQYF
TGCGCCAGCAGCTTGGCCGCGGATACTGAAGCGGAGACGCAGTACTTC
>TRBJ2-2|TRBV5-1|NA|NA
CASSLTGMGGELFF
TGCGCCAGCAGCTTGACAGGGATGGGCGGGGAGCTGTTTTTT